The rows below give T cell receptor beta chains drawn from one sample of a study of blood T cell repertoires in COVID-19. Data came from immunoSEQ multiplex PCR; TCRdb stores just in-frame clones and leaves some out. Among around 47,000 clones listed, roughly nine tenths were seen once. Material for sequencing was peripheral blood. The receptors come from a man older than 75 with active or convalescent COVID-19. CDR3s include the opening cysteine and the closing phenylalanine or tryptophan. A D gene is named only where the DNA matches it firmly. Rows may omit the clone size; those that give it use once, few, many or a size class.

V gene: TRBV12-3/TRBV12-4
J gene: TRBJ1-2
clone size: NA
D gene: NA
CDR3 DNA: TGTGCCAGCAGCCTGAACTATGGCTACACCTTC
CDR3 protein: CASSLNYGYTF

V gene: TRBV9
J gene: TRBJ1-3
clone size: NA
D gene: TRBD1
CDR3 DNA: TGTGCCAGCAGCCGGACAGGGGGCGAAAACACCATATATTTT
CDR3 protein: CASSRTGGENTIYF

V gene: TRBV6-5
J gene: TRBJ2-1
clone size: once
D gene: TRBD2
CDR3 DNA: TGTGCCAGCACCGTTACTAGCGGGGGGATTAACGAGCAGTTCTTC
CDR3 protein: CASTVTSGGINEQFF

V gene: TRBV11-2
J gene: TRBJ1-5
clone size: once
D gene: TRBD1
CDR3 DNA: TGTGCCAGCAGCTTGGACAGGGGCGGGTATCAGCCCCAGCATTTT
CDR3 protein: CASSLDRGGYQPQHF

V gene: TRBV4-3
J gene: TRBJ1-3
clone size: NA
D gene: NA
CDR3 DNA: TGCGCCAGCAGCCAAGAGTGGGGCGGAATCACCATATATTTT
CDR3 protein: CASSQEWGGITIYF

V gene: TRBV5-1
J gene: TRBJ2-7
clone size: NA
D gene: TRBD1
CDR3 DNA: TGCGCCAGCAGCACCAGTGGCGGGACAGGGTACTACGAGCAGTACTTC
CDR3 protein: CASSTSGGTGYYEQYF

V gene: TRBV19
J gene: TRBJ2-5
clone size: NA
D gene: TRBD2
CDR3 DNA: TGTGCCAGTGGAGGTTGGGCGGGAGCGGGGGAGACCCAGTACTTC
CDR3 protein: CASGGWAGAGETQYF

V gene: TRBV9
J gene: TRBJ1-5
clone size: NA
D gene: NA
CDR3 DNA: TGTGCCAGCAGCACCTCGCGGAGGGGTGGTCATCAGCCCCAGCATTTT
CDR3 protein: CASSTSRRGGHQPQHF

V gene: TRBV3-1/TRBV3-2
J gene: TRBJ1-2
clone size: NA
D gene: NA
CDR3 DNA: TGTGCCAGCAGCCAAGATCGGAACTATGGCTACACCTTC
CDR3 protein: CASSQDRNYGYTF

V gene: TRBV19
J gene: TRBJ2-3
clone size: NA
D gene: NA
CDR3 DNA: TGTGCCAGTAGCAGGGGTGGGGGGGCAGATACGCAGTATTTT
CDR3 protein: CASSRGGGADTQYF

V gene: TRBV28
J gene: TRBJ2-5
clone size: NA
D gene: TRBD2
CDR3 DNA: TGTGCCAGCTCGACACTAGCGGGGGGCCCTCGGGAGACCCAGTACTTC
CDR3 protein: CASSTLAGGPRETQYF

V gene: TRBV19
J gene: TRBJ2-2
clone size: NA
D gene: NA
CDR3 DNA: TGTGCCAGTAGTAGGGGTGGAGGGATGAACACCGGGGAGCTGTTTTTT
CDR3 protein: CASSRGGGMNTGELFF

V gene: TRBV12-5
J gene: TRBJ2-5
clone size: NA
D gene: NA
CDR3 DNA: TGTGCTAGTGGATCTGGGCAGGACCAAGAGACCCAGTACTTC
CDR3 protein: CASGSGQDQETQYF

V gene: TRBV7-9
J gene: TRBJ1-5
clone size: NA
D gene: TRBD1
CDR3 DNA: TGTGCCAGCACCTCCTCGGGGACAGGGAACAATCAGCCCCAGCATTTT
CDR3 protein: CASTSSGTGNNQPQHF

V gene: TRBV28
J gene: TRBJ1-1
clone size: NA
D gene: TRBD1
CDR3 DNA: TGTGCCAGCAGCCGATCCACAGGGGCGTTTGAAGCTTTCTTT
CDR3 protein: CASSRSTGAFEAFF

V gene: TRBV5-4
J gene: TRBJ2-5
clone size: NA
D gene: TRBD1
CDR3 DNA: TGTGCCAGCAGCTCGGACAGGGGGCTGATAGAGACCCAGTACTTC
CDR3 protein: CASSSDRGLIETQYF

V gene: TRBV5-1
J gene: TRBJ2-7
clone size: NA
D gene: TRBD1
CDR3 DNA: TGCGCCAGCAGCTTTATGACAGGGTCCGGGAACGAGCAGTACTTC
CDR3 protein: CASSFMTGSGNEQYF

V gene: TRBV7-8
J gene: TRBJ1-2
clone size: few
D gene: NA
CDR3 DNA: TGTGCCAGCAGCCCCCGGACATCAGCTAACTATGGCTACACCTTC
CDR3 protein: CASSPRTSANYGYTF

V gene: TRBV4-3
J gene: TRBJ2-7
clone size: NA
D gene: NA
CDR3 DNA: TGCGCCAGCAGCCAAGATTACGGGGTAGATATGACCTACGAGCAGTACTTC
CDR3 protein: CASSQDYGVDMTYEQYF

V gene: TRBV9
J gene: TRBJ1-2
clone size: NA
D gene: TRBD1
CDR3 DNA: TGTGCCAGCAGCGTAGAGGGGGCAGGGCAGTATGGCTACACCTTC
CDR3 protein: CASSVEGAGQYGYTF

V gene: TRBV5-1
J gene: TRBJ2-2
clone size: NA
D gene: NA
CDR3 DNA: TGCGCCAGCAGCTTGGCCGGTGGAGGGGGCTCGACCGGGGAGCTGTTTTTT
CDR3 protein: CASSLAGGGGSTGELFF

V gene: TRBV11-2
J gene: TRBJ1-3
clone size: once
D gene: NA
CDR3 DNA: TGTGCCAGCAGCGCGGGCTCTTCCTCTGGAAACACCATATATTTT
CDR3 protein: CASSAGSSSGNTIYF

V gene: TRBV5-6
J gene: TRBJ2-7
clone size: NA
D gene: TRBD2
CDR3 DNA: TGTGCCAGCAGCTTGTTTAATCCTAGCGGAACCTACGAGCAGTACTTC
CDR3 protein: CASSLFNPSGTYEQYF

V gene: TRBV28
J gene: TRBJ1-1
clone size: few
D gene: TRBD1
CDR3 DNA: TGTGCCAGCAGTTTATCGGACAGGGGAGCTTTCTTT
CDR3 protein: CASSLSDRGAFF

V gene: TRBV19
J gene: TRBJ1-2
clone size: once
D gene: TRBD1
CDR3 DNA: TGTGCCAGTAGTTCCCAACCCGGGACAGAAGGTGGCTACACCTTC
CDR3 protein: CASSSQPGTEGGYTF

V gene: TRBV28
J gene: TRBJ1-2
clone size: NA
D gene: NA
CDR3 DNA: TGTGCCAGCAGTATCAGGGGCGGGGGCTACACCTTC
CDR3 protein: CASSIRGGGYTF

V gene: TRBV12-3/TRBV12-4
J gene: TRBJ1-1
clone size: NA
D gene: NA
CDR3 DNA: TGTGCCAGCAGCCTAACCTTTAACACTGAAGCTTTCTTT
CDR3 protein: CASSLTFNTEAFF

V gene: TRBV7-2
J gene: TRBJ2-5
clone size: NA
D gene: NA
CDR3 DNA: TGTGCCAGCGGAGGACTTCTCGGCCAAGAGACCCAGTACTTC
CDR3 protein: CASGGLLGQETQYF

V gene: TRBV28
J gene: TRBJ1-5
clone size: NA
D gene: NA
CDR3 DNA: TGTGCCAGCAGTCCCCGGACGGGGGTTAAGCCCCAGCATTTT
CDR3 protein: CASSPRTGVKPQHF

V gene: TRBV27
J gene: TRBJ1-1
clone size: NA
D gene: NA
CDR3 DNA: TGTGCCAGCAGTCCTCTCGGAGGGAGGAACACTGAAGCTTTCTTT
CDR3 protein: CASSPLGGRNTEAFF

V gene: TRBV28
J gene: TRBJ1-5
clone size: NA
D gene: NA
CDR3 DNA: TGTGCCAGCACGGGGTCGGTGGTGACGCAGCCCCAGCATTTT
CDR3 protein: CASTGSVVTQPQHF

V gene: TRBV2
J gene: TRBJ2-5
clone size: NA
D gene: TRBD1
CDR3 DNA: TGTGCCAGCAGTGGGGGACAGGGAGGAGAGACCCAGTACTTC
CDR3 protein: CASSGGQGGETQYF

V gene: TRBV5-1
J gene: TRBJ2-2
clone size: NA
D gene: TRBD2
CDR3 DNA: TGCGCCAGCAGCAGCGGGAGGGCGGACACCGGGGAGCTGTTTTTT
CDR3 protein: CASSSGRADTGELFF

V gene: TRBV6-5
J gene: TRBJ1-4
clone size: NA
D gene: TRBD1
CDR3 DNA: TGTGCCAGCAGTTACCACAGACAGGGGTCTGAGGAAAAACTGTTTTTT
CDR3 protein: CASSYHRQGSEEKLFF

V gene: TRBV28
J gene: TRBJ2-7
clone size: NA
D gene: TRBD1
CDR3 DNA: TGTGCCAGCTGGGGGACAGGGGTAGTCGAGCAGTACTTC
CDR3 protein: CASWGTGVVEQYF

V gene: TRBV5-1
J gene: TRBJ2-1
clone size: NA
D gene: TRBD2
CDR3 DNA: TGCGCCAGCAGCTTGGCCAGTCTAGCGGGGGTCGATGAGCAGTTCTTC
CDR3 protein: CASSLASLAGVDEQFF

V gene: TRBV5-6
J gene: TRBJ1-5
clone size: NA
D gene: TRBD1
CDR3 DNA: TGTGCCAGCAGCTACGGACAGGGTAGATCGCGGCAGCCCCAGCATTTT
CDR3 protein: CASSYGQGRSRQPQHF

V gene: TRBV29-1
J gene: TRBJ2-3
clone size: NA
D gene: TRBD2
CDR3 DNA: TGCAGCGTCGGGGGGTTAGGCACAGATACGCAGTATTTT
CDR3 protein: CSVGGLGTDTQYF

V gene: TRBV5-8
J gene: TRBJ2-5
clone size: once
D gene: NA
CDR3 DNA: TGTGCCAGCAGCTTGGGACAGAAAGAGACCCAGTACTTC
CDR3 protein: CASSLGQKETQYF

V gene: TRBV12-5
J gene: TRBJ2-1
clone size: NA
D gene: NA
CDR3 DNA: TGTGCTAGTGGTTTGGTAAGGCAGGGGAAAACCTCCTACAATGAGCAGTTCTTC
CDR3 protein: CASGLVRQGKTSYNEQFF

V gene: TRBV25-1
J gene: TRBJ2-4
clone size: NA
D gene: NA
CDR3 DNA: TGTGCCAGCAGTGATGGTGCAGGGGATGACATTCAGTACTTC
CDR3 protein: CASSDGAGDDIQYF

V gene: TRBV11-2
J gene: TRBJ2-7
clone size: NA
D gene: NA
CDR3 DNA: TGTGCCAGCAGCTTAGATCGGAGTTACGAGCAGTACTTC
CDR3 protein: CASSLDRSYEQYF

V gene: TRBV5-4
J gene: TRBJ2-3
clone size: NA
D gene: TRBD1
CDR3 DNA: TGTGCCAGCAGCTCCCAGGGGGCGGCAGATACGCAGTATTTT
CDR3 protein: CASSSQGAADTQYF

V gene: TRBV5-1
J gene: TRBJ2-2
clone size: NA
D gene: TRBD1
CDR3 DNA: TGCGCCAGCAGCTCCACCGGGACAGGGGGCATCGGGGAGCTGTTTTTT
CDR3 protein: CASSSTGTGGIGELFF

V gene: TRBV6-5
J gene: TRBJ1-2
clone size: NA
D gene: NA
CDR3 DNA: TGTGCCAGCAGCCCAGGAGGGACCTATGGCTACACCTTC
CDR3 protein: CASSPGGTYGYTF

V gene: TRBV6-2/TRBV6-3
J gene: TRBJ1-1
clone size: once
D gene: NA
CDR3 DNA: TGTGCCAGCAGTTACCCAGGCGACAACACTGAAGCTTTCTTT
CDR3 protein: CASSYPGDNTEAFF

V gene: TRBV5-6
J gene: TRBJ1-4
clone size: NA
D gene: NA
CDR3 DNA: TGTGCCAGCAGCTCACACGCAACTAATGAAAAACTGTTTTTT
CDR3 protein: CASSSHATNEKLFF

V gene: TRBV6-1
J gene: TRBJ1-1
clone size: NA
D gene: NA
CDR3 DNA: TGTGCCAGCAGTGAAGGGGAGTGGGGGGACACTGAAGCTTTCTTT
CDR3 protein: CASSEGEWGDTEAFF

V gene: TRBV30
J gene: TRBJ2-1
clone size: few
D gene: TRBD2
CDR3 DNA: TGTGCCCGCGGGGGTGGATTTAACGATGAGCAGTTCTTC
CDR3 protein: CARGGGFNDEQFF

V gene: TRBV29-1
J gene: TRBJ1-1
clone size: NA
D gene: NA
CDR3 DNA: TGCAGCGCCCCGAGGTCCGAAATGGGGCTGAACACTGAAGCTTTCTTT
CDR3 protein: CSAPRSEMGLNTEAFF

V gene: TRBV19
J gene: TRBJ2-2
clone size: NA
D gene: TRBD1
CDR3 DNA: TGTGCCAGTAGTATAGGGAGATTTGGGACAGGGGTGGGTTACGACACCGGGGAGCTGTTTTTT
CDR3 protein: CASSIGRFGTGVGYDTGELFF

V gene: TRBV19
J gene: TRBJ1-3
clone size: NA
D gene: NA
CDR3 DNA: TGTGCCAGTAGTATAGATGGGACTCCTGGAAACACCATATATTTT
CDR3 protein: CASSIDGTPGNTIYF

V gene: TRBV27
J gene: TRBJ2-1
clone size: NA
D gene: TRBD1
CDR3 DNA: TGTGCCAGCAGTTTATACCCGGGACAGGGATCCAATGAGCAGTTCTTC
CDR3 protein: CASSLYPGQGSNEQFF

V gene: TRBV6-6
J gene: TRBJ2-7
clone size: NA
D gene: TRBD1
CDR3 DNA: TGTGCCAGCAGTGGGGTCGGGACAGCCGAGCAGTACTTC
CDR3 protein: CASSGVGTAEQYF

V gene: TRBV12-3/TRBV12-4
J gene: TRBJ1-6
clone size: NA
D gene: NA
CDR3 DNA: TGTGCCAGCAGTTCGTATAGCACCCTCCACTTT
CDR3 protein: CASSSYSTLHF